A selection of T cell receptor beta chains follows, all from one sample in a study of control samples from healthy donors and cancer patients. Method: immunoSEQ multiplex PCR; TCRdb's copy keeps in-frame clones and lacks some. Here the sample spans about 92,000 clones, almost 85% being singletons. Sequencing input: blood. The receptors derive from a woman aged 55-69 years in good health. Both conserved end residues are part of each CDR3. Each record gives: D gene, J gene, V gene, clone size, CDR3 protein, CDR3 DNA. A D gene is named only where the DNA matches it firmly. Some rows mark clone size as missing; the rest say once, few, many or name a class of expanded clone.

d_gene: NA; j_gene: TRBJ2-7; v_gene: TRBV5-1; abundance: NA; CDR3aa: CASSLSGEQYF; CDR3nt: TGCGCCAGCAGCTTGTCGGGTGAGCAGTACTTC
d_gene: TRBD1; j_gene: TRBJ2-7; v_gene: TRBV7-9; abundance: NA; CDR3aa: CASSLEGTVYEQYF; CDR3nt: TGTGCCAGCAGCTTAGAAGGGACAGTCTACGAGCAGTACTTC
d_gene: TRBD1; j_gene: TRBJ1-2; v_gene: TRBV5-4; abundance: NA; CDR3aa: CASSLAMTGDSYGYTF; CDR3nt: TGTGCCAGCAGCTTGGCCATGACAGGGGATTCCTATGGCTACACCTTC
d_gene: NA; j_gene: TRBJ2-3; v_gene: TRBV4-3; abundance: NA; CDR3aa: CASSQEMAADTQYF; CDR3nt: TGCGCCAGCAGCCAAGAAATGGCAGCAGATACGCAGTATTTT
d_gene: TRBD1; j_gene: TRBJ1-5; v_gene: TRBV28; abundance: NA; CDR3aa: CASTSGGGYGGQPQHF; CDR3nt: TGTGCCAGCACCTCGGGAGGGGGCTATGGCGGTCAGCCCCAGCATTTT
d_gene: TRBD2; j_gene: TRBJ2-5; v_gene: TRBV18; abundance: NA; CDR3aa: CASSPASGGAKTQYF; CDR3nt: TGTGCCAGCTCACCTGCTAGCGGGGGGGCGAAGACCCAGTACTTC
d_gene: NA; j_gene: TRBJ2-3; v_gene: TRBV5-8; abundance: once; CDR3aa: CASSSTRGALSTDTQYF; CDR3nt: TGTGCCAGCAGCTCGACCCGCGGGGCCCTTAGCACAGATACGCAGTATTTT
d_gene: NA; j_gene: TRBJ1-1; v_gene: TRBV5-1; abundance: NA; CDR3aa: CASSLDSTLEAFF; CDR3nt: TGCGCCAGCAGCTTGGACAGCACTCTTGAAGCTTTCTTT
d_gene: NA; j_gene: TRBJ2-2; v_gene: TRBV4-1; abundance: few; CDR3aa: CASSPPPGELFF; CDR3nt: TGCGCCAGCAGCCCCCCTCCCGGGGAGCTGTTTTTT
d_gene: TRBD1; j_gene: TRBJ1-6; v_gene: TRBV23-1; abundance: NA; CDR3aa: CASSRLAGGESSPLHF; CDR3nt: TGCGCCAGCAGTCGGTTGGCAGGGGGCGAATCTTCACCCCTCCACTTT
d_gene: NA; j_gene: TRBJ2-1; v_gene: TRBV18; abundance: NA; CDR3aa: CASSRLQGSEQFF; CDR3nt: TGTGCCAGCTCACGACTTCAGGGGTCCGAGCAGTTCTTC
d_gene: NA; j_gene: TRBJ1-4; v_gene: TRBV7-8; abundance: NA; CDR3aa: CASSPRGGQNEKLFF; CDR3nt: TGTGCCAGCAGCCCCCGTGGAGGGCAGAATGAAAAACTGTTTTTT
d_gene: TRBD2; j_gene: TRBJ2-3; v_gene: TRBV10-2; abundance: few; CDR3aa: CASSDLAGRADTQYF; CDR3nt: TGCGCCAGCAGTGATCTAGCGGGCCGGGCAGATACGCAGTATTTT
d_gene: NA; j_gene: TRBJ2-2; v_gene: TRBV18; abundance: NA; CDR3aa: CASSSVQGNTGELFF; CDR3nt: TGTGCCAGCTCATCCGTACAGGGGAACACCGGGGAGCTGTTTTTT
d_gene: TRBD1; j_gene: TRBJ1-1; v_gene: TRBV19; abundance: NA; CDR3aa: CASSTGTAGNTEAFF; CDR3nt: TGTGCCAGTAGTACTGGGACAGCGGGAAACACTGAAGCTTTCTTT
d_gene: NA; j_gene: TRBJ2-5; v_gene: TRBV19; abundance: once; CDR3aa: CASSPRRVQQETQYF; CDR3nt: TGTGCCAGTAGTCCCCGGCGGGTCCAACAAGAGACCCAGTACTTC
d_gene: NA; j_gene: TRBJ1-3; v_gene: TRBV28; abundance: NA; CDR3aa: CASRGQISGNTIYF; CDR3nt: TGTGCCAGCAGGGGGCAGATCTCTGGAAACACCATATATTTT
d_gene: NA; j_gene: TRBJ2-7; v_gene: TRBV6-5; abundance: NA; CDR3aa: CARSPAGPYEQYF; CDR3nt: TGTGCCCGCAGTCCGGCGGGGCCCTACGAGCAGTACTTC
d_gene: NA; j_gene: TRBJ1-5; v_gene: TRBV7-8; abundance: few; CDR3aa: CASSLGRDGSNQPQHF; CDR3nt: TGTGCCAGCAGCTTAGGACGGGATGGGAGCAATCAGCCCCAGCATTTT
d_gene: TRBD2; j_gene: TRBJ2-5; v_gene: TRBV5-1; abundance: once; CDR3aa: CASSLAGAQETQYF; CDR3nt: TGCGCCAGCAGCCTCGCGGGAGCACAAGAGACCCAGTACTTC
d_gene: NA; j_gene: TRBJ2-1; v_gene: TRBV12-5; abundance: NA; CDR3aa: CASGFGYEQFF; CDR3nt: TGTGCTAGTGGTTTCGGCTATGAGCAGTTCTTC
d_gene: TRBD2; j_gene: TRBJ2-5; v_gene: TRBV5-1; abundance: NA; CDR3aa: CASSLGTSGPQETQYF; CDR3nt: TGCGCCAGCAGCTTAGGGACTAGCGGGCCTCAAGAGACCCAGTACTTC
d_gene: NA; j_gene: TRBJ2-1; v_gene: TRBV2; abundance: NA; CDR3aa: CASSVMDPEQFF; CDR3nt: TGTGCCAGCAGTGTAATGGACCCCGAGCAGTTCTTC
d_gene: TRBD2; j_gene: TRBJ2-3; v_gene: TRBV7-2; abundance: NA; CDR3aa: CASSFFSGGNTDTQYF; CDR3nt: TGTGCCAGCAGCTTCTTTAGCGGGGGGAACACAGATACGCAGTATTTT
d_gene: TRBD1; j_gene: TRBJ1-2; v_gene: TRBV19; abundance: NA; CDR3aa: CASSSGQGSYGYTF; CDR3nt: TGTGCCAGTAGTAGCGGACAGGGATCCTATGGCTACACCTTC
d_gene: NA; j_gene: TRBJ2-5; v_gene: TRBV5-1; abundance: NA; CDR3aa: CASSFQGGETQYF; CDR3nt: TGCGCCAGCAGCTTCCAGGGGGGAGAGACCCAGTACTTC
d_gene: NA; j_gene: TRBJ1-2; v_gene: TRBV9; abundance: NA; CDR3aa: CASSVGPNSANYGYTF; CDR3nt: TGTGCCAGCAGCGTAGGGCCAAACTCTGCTAACTATGGCTACACCTTC
d_gene: NA; j_gene: TRBJ1-3; v_gene: TRBV5-8; abundance: NA; CDR3aa: CASSLSGVSGNTIYF; CDR3nt: TGTGCCAGCAGCTTATCTGGGGTTTCTGGAAACACCATATATTTT
d_gene: TRBD2; j_gene: TRBJ2-3; v_gene: TRBV3-1/TRBV3-2; abundance: NA; CDR3aa: CASRTSGKSTDTQYF; CDR3nt: TGTGCCAGCAGGACTAGCGGGAAGAGCACAGATACGCAGTATTTT
d_gene: NA; j_gene: TRBJ1-5; v_gene: TRBV3-1/TRBV3-2; abundance: few; CDR3aa: CASSQSGQPQHF; CDR3nt: TGTGCCAGCAGCCAGTCGGGCCAGCCCCAGCATTTT
d_gene: NA; j_gene: TRBJ1-2; v_gene: TRBV7-9; abundance: NA; CDR3aa: CASSLQTPRNYGYTF; CDR3nt: TGTGCCAGCAGCCTCCAGACCCCGAGGAACTATGGCTACACCTTC
d_gene: NA; j_gene: TRBJ1-2; v_gene: TRBV6-4; abundance: NA; CDR3aa: CASSLNRGRDSGYTF; CDR3nt: TGTGCCAGCAGCCTTAACCGGGGCCGCGATTCTGGCTACACCTTC
d_gene: NA; j_gene: TRBJ1-2; v_gene: TRBV4-1; abundance: few; CDR3aa: CASSHQGRTYGYTF; CDR3nt: TGCGCCAGCAGCCATCAAGGCAGGACCTATGGCTACACCTTC
d_gene: NA; j_gene: TRBJ2-7; v_gene: TRBV10-3; abundance: once; CDR3aa: CAISQVLEGYEQYF; CDR3nt: TGTGCCATCAGTCAAGTCCTCGAGGGCTACGAGCAGTACTTC
d_gene: NA; j_gene: TRBJ1-3; v_gene: TRBV3-1/TRBV3-2; abundance: NA; CDR3aa: CASSQARSHGNTIYF; CDR3nt: TGTGCCAGCAGCCAAGCGAGGAGCCATGGAAACACCATATATTTT
d_gene: TRBD2; j_gene: TRBJ2-1; v_gene: TRBV4-2; abundance: NA; CDR3aa: CASSQGGPSGTVKNEQFF; CDR3nt: TGTGCCAGCAGCCAAGGGGGGCCTAGCGGGACGGTGAAGAATGAGCAGTTCTTC
d_gene: NA; j_gene: TRBJ2-5; v_gene: TRBV7-2; abundance: few; CDR3aa: CASSLAGSQETQYF; CDR3nt: TGTGCCAGCAGCTTAGCAGGGTCCCAAGAGACCCAGTACTTC
d_gene: NA; j_gene: TRBJ2-7; v_gene: TRBV6-2/TRBV6-3; abundance: NA; CDR3aa: CASNPVSALISYEQYF; CDR3nt: TGTGCCAGCAACCCTGTCTCCGCCCTGATATCTTACGAGCAGTACTTC
d_gene: NA; j_gene: TRBJ2-1; v_gene: TRBV27; abundance: NA; CDR3aa: CASSSLAYNEQFF; CDR3nt: TGTGCCAGCAGTTCATTAGCCTACAATGAGCAGTTCTTC
d_gene: NA; j_gene: TRBJ1-1; v_gene: TRBV5-5; abundance: NA; CDR3aa: CASSIGPLGTEAFF; CDR3nt: TGTGCCAGCAGTATCGGACCTTTGGGCACTGAAGCTTTCTTT
d_gene: NA; j_gene: TRBJ1-6; v_gene: TRBV3-1/TRBV3-2; abundance: NA; CDR3aa: CASSQGGSPLHF; CDR3nt: TGTGCCAGCAGCCAAGGGGGGTCACCCCTCCACTTT
d_gene: TRBD2; j_gene: TRBJ2-3; v_gene: TRBV6-5; abundance: NA; CDR3aa: CASRDYYSGTQYF; CDR3nt: TGTGCCAGCCGGGACTACTATTCGGGTACGCAGTATTTT
d_gene: NA; j_gene: TRBJ2-7; v_gene: TRBV27; abundance: NA; CDR3aa: CASRLGTGNLYEQYF; CDR3nt: TGTGCCAGCAGATTAGGAACAGGGAACCTCTACGAGCAGTACTTC
d_gene: TRBD2; j_gene: TRBJ2-3; v_gene: TRBV2; abundance: NA; CDR3aa: CASTSLAGGYGTQYF; CDR3nt: TGTGCCAGCACCTCTCTAGCGGGAGGTTACGGTACGCAGTATTTT
d_gene: NA; j_gene: TRBJ1-2; v_gene: TRBV5-4; abundance: NA; CDR3aa: CASSLVGADGYGYTF; CDR3nt: TGTGCCAGCAGCTTGGTGGGGGCAGACGGCTATGGCTACACCTTC
d_gene: NA; j_gene: TRBJ1-3; v_gene: TRBV6-5; abundance: NA; CDR3aa: CASSYSGSFSGNTIYF; CDR3nt: TGTGCCAGCAGTTACTCCGGCAGTTTCTCTGGAAACACCATATATTTT
d_gene: NA; j_gene: TRBJ1-4; v_gene: TRBV19; abundance: NA; CDR3aa: CASSNMAAVTNEKLFF; CDR3nt: TGTGCCAGTAGTAATATGGCGGCGGTCACTAATGAAAAACTGTTTTTT
d_gene: TRBD1; j_gene: TRBJ1-3; v_gene: TRBV6-5; abundance: NA; CDR3aa: CASSLGQTSGNTIYF; CDR3nt: TGTGCCAGCAGTTTGGGACAGACCTCTGGAAACACCATATATTTT
d_gene: NA; j_gene: TRBJ2-1; v_gene: TRBV24-1; abundance: NA; CDR3aa: CATSAPASIYNEQFF; CDR3nt: TGTGCCACCAGTGCCCCTGCCAGTATTTACAATGAGCAGTTCTTC
d_gene: NA; j_gene: TRBJ1-1; v_gene: TRBV15; abundance: NA; CDR3aa: CATSRALLGTEAFF; CDR3nt: TGTGCCACCAGCAGAGCTCTCCTAGGGACAGAAGCTTTCTTT
d_gene: NA; j_gene: TRBJ2-1; v_gene: TRBV5-5; abundance: NA; CDR3aa: CASSRDSIAYNEQFF; CDR3nt: TGTGCCAGCAGTCGAGACTCCATCGCCTACAATGAGCAGTTCTTC
d_gene: TRBD2; j_gene: TRBJ2-7; v_gene: TRBV4-2; abundance: NA; CDR3aa: CASSQPSRGAGGAYEQYF; CDR3nt: TGTGCCAGCAGCCAACCCTCCCGGGGGGCGGGAGGGGCCTACGAGCAGTACTTC